This T cell receptor (beta chain) was sequenced for a study of identical twins. TCRdb passed the 5' RACE reads through MiXCR, listing each CDR3 protein once. The sample consists of fewer than 500,000 distinct CDR3 sequences, approximately 24% of them appearing once. This clonotype was observed a handful of times. Its target is unknown. General observations from the study: With monozygotic twins, out-of-frame TCR alpha sharing exceeded what models estimated. A cross-sectional statistical analysis, not follow-up of the same donors, supported the conclusions.

The sample also formed part of further work on T cells expressing NK-cell markers. That source adds: Researchers got TCR beta repertoires out of sorted CD3+CD56+NKG2C+, CD3+CD56+NKG2C- and CD3+CD56-NKG2C+ T cells. Among eight sequenced donors, seven carried HCMV seropositivity while one was seronegative.

The sample comprised CD4+ T cells sorted from blood. The sequence was obtained from a woman between 18 and 29 years old in good health.

DNA for the CDR3: TGTGCCAGCAGGGGAAGCGGTTACAATGAGCAGTTCTTC. Encoded protein: CASRGSGYNEQFF. The chain uses TRBV12-3 or TRBV12-4 and TRBJ2-1, with D perhaps matching TRBD2 (5 bases). CDR3 length equals 13 residues. V gave up 6 bases and J gave up 4 bases, with 10 bases separating them.